This TCR beta chain was sequenced for a study of PD-L1 blockade in urothelial cancer. Study-level information: About 85% of the roughly 29 patients were men whose urothelial cancer was bladder-origin. Treatment start was followed by blood analysis at 3 weeks (second dose) and again at 6 weeks. Peripheral blood specimens exhibited a median yield of 141,255 T cells.

Overall study findings and caveats: Pretreatment TCR clonality in blood under the median foretold superior survival.

Only in-frame clones appear in the TCRdb table, and some are missing; sequencing was by immunoSEQ multiplex PCR. The table records about 50,000 clones, roughly four fifths of them present only once. The V and J ends lost 2 bases and 5 bases, in that order; junction bases with no gene match: 4. Germline-derived CDR1 and CDR2 are SNHLY and FYNNEI. The CDR3 spans 15 residues. With regard to this clone: The target antigen is unknown.

Sample time point: pretreatment peripheral blood. The sample was PBMCs, taken around atezolizumab (anti-PD-L1) treatment. The V and J genes are TRBV2 and TRBJ1-5; 9 nucleotides match TRBD1. The origin of this receptor is a man in his 70s with urothelial cancer. CDR3 region: CASSERTGDDQPQHF. The CDR3 DNA follows: TGTGCCAGCAGTGAAAGGACAGGGGACGATCAGCCCCAGCATTTT.